The rows below give T cell receptor beta chains drawn from one sample of a study of cytomegalovirus exposure and HLA in healthy donors. Data came from immunoSEQ multiplex PCR; TCRdb stores just in-frame clones and leaves some out. Among around 120,000 clones, approximately 80% were seen once, and the ten largest hold roughly 4.2%. Sequenced material: PBMCs. The source of these receptors is a woman in her thirties or forties in good health and CMV-seronegative. Each CDR3 is given with its conserved first and last residue. D genes are given only for firm matches. Expanded clones are given a class, and other clones once, few, many or no size at all.

j_gene | v_gene | abundance | d_gene | CDR3nt | CDR3aa
TRBJ2-5 | TRBV4-1 | NA | TRBD1 | TGCGCCCGCAGCTCCCCGGGACAGGGGGAGCAAGAGACCCAGTACTTC | CARSSPGQGEQETQYF
TRBJ2-3 | TRBV6-6 | once | TRBD1 | TGTGCCAGCAGAACCGGGACAGGCTACTTCGATACGCAGTATTTT | CASRTGTGYFDTQYF
TRBJ1-1 | TRBV7-9 | NA | TRBD1 | TGTGCCAGCAGCCCCCCACAGGGGGCGGACACTGAAGCTTTCTTT | CASSPPQGADTEAFF
TRBJ1-4 | TRBV7-9 | few | TRBD1 | TGTGCCAGCAGCCAGGTGGGACAGGGGCCGCCAAAACTGTTTTTT | CASSQVGQGPPKLFF
TRBJ2-7 | TRBV19 | NA | TRBD2 | TGTGCCAGTAGTACCCAATTGGGAGGGACCGAGCAGTACTTC | CASSTQLGGTEQYF
TRBJ2-1 | TRBV5-6 | NA | TRBD2 | TGTGCCAGCAGCTTCCTAGCGGGAGGGCCCGATGAGCAGTTCTTC | CASSFLAGGPDEQFF
TRBJ2-1 | TRBV5-4 | NA | TRBD2 | TGTGCCAGCAGCCCGCCGGGACTAGCGGGAGGCGAGCAGTTCTTC | CASSPPGLAGGEQFF
TRBJ1-1 | TRBV7-2 | NA | NA | TGTGCCAGCAGCCGACAGACAATGAACGGTCAGGTGGCTTTCTTT | CASSRQTMNGQVAFF
TRBJ1-2 | TRBV7-9 | NA | NA | TGTGCCAGCAGCTTTCTAACGGGGGGGGCGAACTTC | CASSFLTGGANF
TRBJ1-2 | TRBV19 | NA | NA | TGTGCCAGTAGTATAGCCACGACAGCTAACTATGGCTACACCTTC | CASSIATTANYGYTF
TRBJ2-1 | TRBV5-1 | once | NA | TGCGCCAGCAGCCCAGGAACAAACAATGAGCAGTTCTTC | CASSPGTNNEQFF
TRBJ2-2 | TRBV28 | NA | TRBD2 | TGTGCCAGCAGTCAAAGCGGGAGTGCCGGGGAGCTGTTTTTT | CASSQSGSAGELFF
TRBJ2-2 | TRBV7-9 | NA | NA | TGTGCCAGCAGCTTAGTGGGCGCCGGGGAGCTGTTTTTT | CASSLVGAGELFF
TRBJ2-5 | TRBV5-6 | NA | NA | TGTGCCAGCAGCTTCTTCAGGGGAGCGCGAGAGACCCAGTACTTC | CASSFFRGARETQYF
TRBJ2-3 | TRBV10-3 | NA | TRBD2 | TGTGCCATCAAGCCCGGACTAGCGGGAGATACGCAGTATTTT | CAIKPGLAGDTQYF
TRBJ1-1 | TRBV7-9 | few | TRBD1 | TGTGCCAGCAGCTTAGCACAGGGGGGCACTGAAGCTTTCTTT | CASSLAQGGTEAFF
TRBJ2-1 | TRBV29-1 | NA | TRBD2 | TGCAGCGTTGAAGACGGGCTAGCGGGAGGGTATGAGCAGTTCTTC | CSVEDGLAGGYEQFF
TRBJ2-2 | TRBV9 | NA | TRBD2 | TGTGCCAGCGGATACGGGGGGGCCGGGACCGGGGAGCTGTTTTTT | CASGYGGAGTGELFF
TRBJ2-7 | TRBV7-9 | NA | TRBD2 | TGTTCCAGCACCCTAGCGGGAGCCCACGAGCAGTACTTC | CSSTLAGAHEQYF
TRBJ1-2 | TRBV28 | NA | TRBD1 | TGTGCCAGCAAGACAGGGTATGGCTACACCTTC | CASKTGYGYTF
TRBJ2-2 | TRBV27 | once | TRBD2 | TGTGCCAGCAGCCGCCTCAGGGACTACCCCACCGGGGAGCTGTTTTTT | CASSRLRDYPTGELFF
TRBJ2-2 | TRBV7-9 | NA | NA | TGTGCCAGCAGCTTTAAATCCGGACGGGCAGGGGAGAACACCGGGGAGCTGTTTTTT | CASSFKSGRAGENTGELFF
TRBJ2-2 | TRBV7-2 | NA | NA | TGTGCCAGCAGCTTATTCGAGGGCGCGAACACCGGGGAGCTGTTTTTT | CASSLFEGANTGELFF
TRBJ2-3 | TRBV7-3 | once | TRBD2 | TGTGCCAGCAGCTTAGCGGGAGTCCCCGGAGATACGCAGTATTTT | CASSLAGVPGDTQYF
TRBJ1-6 | TRBV6-5 | NA | TRBD1 | TGTGCCAGCACCCCGGGACAGGGCGCTTCACCCCTCCACTTT | CASTPGQGASPLHF
TRBJ2-7 | TRBV27 | NA | TRBD2 | TGTGCCAGCTTATACCCGGGACTACTCTCCTACGAGCAGTACTTC | CASLYPGLLSYEQYF
TRBJ2-7 | TRBV27 | NA | TRBD2 | TGTGCCAGCAGTTTATACCCTCCCCGGCTAGCGGGAGTTGGCAACGAGCAGTACTTC | CASSLYPPRLAGVGNEQYF
TRBJ2-7 | TRBV6-5 | NA | TRBD2 | TGTGCCAGCAGAACTAGCGGGAACTACGAGCAGTACTTC | CASRTSGNYEQYF
TRBJ2-1 | TRBV27 | NA | NA | TGTGCCAGCAGTACCGGACTGAGCTCCTACAATGAGCAGTTCTTC | CASSTGLSSYNEQFF
TRBJ1-1 | TRBV6-6 | NA | NA | TGTGCCAGCAGTTACAACGGGGGACGCACTGAAGCTTTCTTT | CASSYNGGRTEAFF
TRBJ1-5 | TRBV7-2 | NA | NA | TGTGCCAGCAGCTTAGCGCCCCCCGGGCCCCAGCATTTT | CASSLAPPGPQHF
TRBJ1-1 | TRBV4-3 | few | NA | TGCGCCAGCAGCCAAGGGACAGACCCGAACACTGAAGCTTTCTTT | CASSQGTDPNTEAFF
TRBJ2-5 | TRBV20-1 | NA | NA | TGCAGTGCTACCCTCCAAGAGACCCAGTACTTC | CSATLQETQYF
TRBJ2-3 | TRBV27 | NA | TRBD1 | TGTGCCAGCAGTTTGTCCCGGGACAGGGCCCGCCGGGGCGATACGCAGTATTTT | CASSLSRDRARRGDTQYF
TRBJ2-3 | TRBV29-1 | many | NA | TGCAGCGTTGATTCCAGGGGACGTACAGATACGCAGTATTTT | CSVDSRGRTDTQYF
TRBJ2-1 | TRBV18 | NA | NA | TGTGCCAGCTCACCAAGCGTGTTGAATGAGCAGTTCTTC | CASSPSVLNEQFF
TRBJ2-2 | TRBV27 | NA | TRBD2 | TGTGCCAGCAGCTCTGCGGGAGGCCCGTTCGGGGAGCTGTTTTTT | CASSSAGGPFGELFF